This T cell receptor beta chain stems from a study of T cells in Graves' hyperthyroidism and ophthalmopathy. Whole-study results and caveats: Stable hyperthyroidism was told apart from ophthalmopathy by a model built on 13 V-J features.

This CDR3 has 14 residues. Looked up from germline, CDR1 is SGHTA and CDR2 is FQGTGA. Amplification targeted TCR beta CDR3 regions from RNA transcripts. The TCR CDR3 first-round RT-PCR relied on the HTBI primer set. Via MiXCR, TCRdb re-called the multiplex PCR reads, giving one row per CDR3 protein. The repertoire holds 700,000 or so distinct CDR3 sequences, with 16% as singletons. As to this clonotype: What it binds is not known. A single base separates this from a much larger clone, so it may be a read error.

The V gene is TRBV7-3, the J gene TRBJ2-5, with 9 bases fitting TRBD1. What was sequenced was blood. The clonotype comes from a man younger than 35 with Graves' hyperthyroidism. CDR3 sequence (DNA): TGTGCCAGCAGCCCTACAGGGGGCGGAGAGAGCCAGTACTTC. This codes for CASSPTGGGESQYF.